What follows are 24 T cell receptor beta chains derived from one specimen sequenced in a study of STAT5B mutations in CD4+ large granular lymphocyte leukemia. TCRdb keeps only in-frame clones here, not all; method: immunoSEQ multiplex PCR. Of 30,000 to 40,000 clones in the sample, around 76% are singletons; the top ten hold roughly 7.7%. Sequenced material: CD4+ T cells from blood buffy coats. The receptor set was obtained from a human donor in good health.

The CDR3 bases are TGTGCCAGCAGCCCCAGTGGGACTAGCGGGGGGGCCCCGGAGACCCAGTACTTC. Translation: CASSPSGTSGGAPETQYF. The V call is TRBV9, the J call TRBJ2-5; 16 bases are a match to TRBD2. This CDR3 comprises 18 residues. Trimming at V came to 4 bases and at J to 5 bases, leaving 11 bases not matched to a gene. CDR1 is SGDLS, CDR2 YYNGEE, per germline.

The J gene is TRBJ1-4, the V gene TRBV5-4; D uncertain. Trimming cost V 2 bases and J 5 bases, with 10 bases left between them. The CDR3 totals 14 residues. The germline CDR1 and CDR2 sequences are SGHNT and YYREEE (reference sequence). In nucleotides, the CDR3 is TGTGCCAGCAGCTTTGGCAGTGCAAATGAAAAACTGTTTTTT. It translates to CASSFGSANEKLFF.

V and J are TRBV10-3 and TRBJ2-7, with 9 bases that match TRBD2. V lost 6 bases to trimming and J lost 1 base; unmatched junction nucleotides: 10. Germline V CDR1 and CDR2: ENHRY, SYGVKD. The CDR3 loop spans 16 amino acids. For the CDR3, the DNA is TGTGCCATCAGGGAGAGGGCTAGCGGGGTTTCCTACGAGCAGTACTTC. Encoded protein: CAIRERASGVSYEQYF.

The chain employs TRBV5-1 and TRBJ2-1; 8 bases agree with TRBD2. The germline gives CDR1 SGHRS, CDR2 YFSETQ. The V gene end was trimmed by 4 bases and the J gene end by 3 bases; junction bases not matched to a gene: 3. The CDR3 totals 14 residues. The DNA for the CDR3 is TGCGCCAGCAGCCCGGGGGGGAGCTACAATGAGCAGTTCTTC. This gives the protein CASSPGGSYNEQFF.

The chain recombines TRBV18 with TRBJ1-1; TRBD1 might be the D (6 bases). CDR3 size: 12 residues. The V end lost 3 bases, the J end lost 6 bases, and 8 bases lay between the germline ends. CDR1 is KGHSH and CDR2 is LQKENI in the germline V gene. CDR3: CASSPEGAEAFF. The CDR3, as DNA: TGTGCCAGCTCACCCGAGGGGGCTGAAGCTTTCTTT.

The chain's CDR3 is CASSLGGSSTAFF. The CDR3 DNA reads as TGTGCCAGCAGCTTGGGGGGCTCTTCAACAGCTTTCTTT. The chain couples TRBV5-6 to TRBJ1-1, with D maybe TRBD1 (5 bases). The germline V and J ends were trimmed by 0 bases and 10 bases, with 13 bases remaining between them. Germline V gene lookup returns CDR1 SGHDT and CDR2 YYEEEE. The CDR3 is made up of 13 amino acids.

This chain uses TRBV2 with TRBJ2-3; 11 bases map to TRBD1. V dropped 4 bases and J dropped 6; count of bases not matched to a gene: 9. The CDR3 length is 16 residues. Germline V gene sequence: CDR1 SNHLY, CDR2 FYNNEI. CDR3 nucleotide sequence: TGTGCCAGCAGTGTCGGGGACAGGGGGACCGAGGATACGCAGTATTTT. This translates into CASSVGDRGTEDTQYF. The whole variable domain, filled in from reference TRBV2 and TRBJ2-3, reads EPEVTQTPSHQVTQMGQEVILRCVPISNHLYFYWYRQILGQKVEFLVSFYNNEISEKSEIFDDQFSVERPDGSNFTLKIRSTKLEDSAMYFCASSVGDRGTEDTQYFGPGTRLTVL.

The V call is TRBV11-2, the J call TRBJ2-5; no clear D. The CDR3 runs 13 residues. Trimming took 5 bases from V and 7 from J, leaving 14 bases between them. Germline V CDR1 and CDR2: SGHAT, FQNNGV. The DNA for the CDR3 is TGTGCCAGCAGCCAAGACCCACTGGGGACCCAGTACTTC. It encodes CASSQDPLGTQYF.

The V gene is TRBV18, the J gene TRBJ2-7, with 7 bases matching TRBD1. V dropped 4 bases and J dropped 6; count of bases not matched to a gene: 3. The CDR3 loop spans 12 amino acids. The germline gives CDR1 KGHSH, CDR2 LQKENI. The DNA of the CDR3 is TGTGCCAGCTCACAACAGGGGAGCGAGCAGTACTTC. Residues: CASSQQGSEQYF.

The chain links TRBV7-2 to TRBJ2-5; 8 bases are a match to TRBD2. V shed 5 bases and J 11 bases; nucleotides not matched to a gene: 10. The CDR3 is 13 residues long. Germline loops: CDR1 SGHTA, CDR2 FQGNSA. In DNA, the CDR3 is TGTGCCAGCAGCCCGGGGGGGGCCCGGGAGCAGTACTTC. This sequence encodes CASSPGGAREQYF.

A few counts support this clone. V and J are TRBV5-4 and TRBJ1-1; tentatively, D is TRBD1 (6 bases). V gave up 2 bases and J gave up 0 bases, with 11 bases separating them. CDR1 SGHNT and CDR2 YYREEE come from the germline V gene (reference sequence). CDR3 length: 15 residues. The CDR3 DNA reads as TGTGCCAGCAGCTTAGGGGGATCCATGAACACTGAAGCTTTCTTT. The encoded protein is CASSLGGSMNTEAFF.

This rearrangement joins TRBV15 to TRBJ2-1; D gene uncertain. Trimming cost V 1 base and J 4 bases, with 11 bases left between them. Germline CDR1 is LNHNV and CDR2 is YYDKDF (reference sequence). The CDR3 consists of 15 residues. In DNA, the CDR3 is TGTGCCACCAGCAGAGTGGTGGGAAGGTACAATGAGCAGTTCTTC. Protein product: CATSRVVGRYNEQFF. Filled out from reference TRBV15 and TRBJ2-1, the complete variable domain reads DAMVIQNPRYQVTQFGKPVTLSCSQTLNHNVMYWYQQKSSQAPKLLFHYYDKDFNNEADTPDNFQSRRPNTSFCFLDIRSPGLGDTAMYLCATSRVVGRYNEQFFGPGTRLTVL.

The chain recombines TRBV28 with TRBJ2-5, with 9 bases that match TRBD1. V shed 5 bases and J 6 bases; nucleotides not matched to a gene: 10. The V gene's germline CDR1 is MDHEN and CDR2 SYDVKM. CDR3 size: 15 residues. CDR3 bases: TGTGCCAGCAGTCTAGGGACAGGGACCGGACAGACCCAGTACTTC. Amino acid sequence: CASSLGTGTGQTQYF.

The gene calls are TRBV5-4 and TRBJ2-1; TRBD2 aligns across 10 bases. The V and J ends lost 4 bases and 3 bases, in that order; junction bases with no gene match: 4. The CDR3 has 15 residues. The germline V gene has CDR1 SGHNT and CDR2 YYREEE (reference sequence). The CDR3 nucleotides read TGTGCCAGCAGCACGCTAGCGGGGGACTACAATGAGCAGTTCTTC. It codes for CASSTLAGDYNEQFF.

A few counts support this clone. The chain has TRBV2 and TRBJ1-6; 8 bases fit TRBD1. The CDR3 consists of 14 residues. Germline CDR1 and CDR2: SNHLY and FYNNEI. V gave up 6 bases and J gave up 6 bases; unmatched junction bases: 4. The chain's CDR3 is CASSETGANSPLHF. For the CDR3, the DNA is TGTGCCAGCAGCGAGACAGGGGCTAATTCACCCCTCCACTTT.

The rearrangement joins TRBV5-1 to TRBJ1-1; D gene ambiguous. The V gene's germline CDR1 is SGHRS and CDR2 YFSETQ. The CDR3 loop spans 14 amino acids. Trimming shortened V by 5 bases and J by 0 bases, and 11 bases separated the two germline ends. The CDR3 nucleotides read TGCGCCAGCAGTCCAATGACTCTGAACACTGAAGCTTTCTTT. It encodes CASSPMTLNTEAFF.

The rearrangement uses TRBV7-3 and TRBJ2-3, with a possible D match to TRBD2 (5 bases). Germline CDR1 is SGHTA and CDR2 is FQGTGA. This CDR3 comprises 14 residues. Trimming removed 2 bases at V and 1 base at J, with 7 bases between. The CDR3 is CASSLLAGTDTQYF. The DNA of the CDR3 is TGTGCCAGCAGCTTACTAGCCGGCACAGATACGCAGTATTTT.

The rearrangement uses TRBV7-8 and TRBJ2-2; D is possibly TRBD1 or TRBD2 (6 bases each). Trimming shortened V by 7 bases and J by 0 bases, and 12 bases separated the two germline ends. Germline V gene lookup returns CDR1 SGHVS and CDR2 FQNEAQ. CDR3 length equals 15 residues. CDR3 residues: CASMGGTANTGELFF. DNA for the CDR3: TGTGCCAGCATGGGGGGCACCGCGAACACCGGGGAGCTGTTTTTT.

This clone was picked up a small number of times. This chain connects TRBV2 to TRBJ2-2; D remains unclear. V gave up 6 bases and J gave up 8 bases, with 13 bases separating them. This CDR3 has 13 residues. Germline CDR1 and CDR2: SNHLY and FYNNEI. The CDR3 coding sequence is TGTGCCAGCAGGGGTCTAACAAGAGGGGAGCTGTTTTTT. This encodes CASRGLTRGELFF.

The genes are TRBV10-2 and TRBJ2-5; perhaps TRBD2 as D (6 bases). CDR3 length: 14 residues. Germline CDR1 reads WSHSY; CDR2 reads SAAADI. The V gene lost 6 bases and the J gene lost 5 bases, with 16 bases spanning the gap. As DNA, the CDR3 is TGCGCCAGCAGCGGAGGGGCAAGTGGGGAGACCCAGTACTTC. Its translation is CASSGGASGETQYF.

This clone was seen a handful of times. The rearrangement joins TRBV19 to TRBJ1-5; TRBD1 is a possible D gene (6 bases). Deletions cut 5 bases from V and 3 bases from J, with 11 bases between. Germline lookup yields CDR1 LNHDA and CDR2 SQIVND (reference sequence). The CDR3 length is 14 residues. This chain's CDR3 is CASSGRGINQPQHF. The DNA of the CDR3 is TGTGCCAGTAGTGGCAGGGGAATCAATCAGCCCCAGCATTTT.

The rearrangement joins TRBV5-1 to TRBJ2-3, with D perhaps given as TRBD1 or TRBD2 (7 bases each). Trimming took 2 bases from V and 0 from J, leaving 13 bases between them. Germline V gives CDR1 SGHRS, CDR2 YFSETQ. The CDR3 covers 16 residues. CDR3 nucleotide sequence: TGCGCCAGCAGCTTCGCCAGGGGGGGTAGCACAGATACGCAGTATTTT. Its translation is CASSFARGGSTDTQYF. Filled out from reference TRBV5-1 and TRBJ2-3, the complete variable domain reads KAGVTQTPRYLIKTRGQQVTLSCSPISGHRSVSWYQQTPGQGLQFLFEYFSETQRNKGNFPGRFSGRQFSNSRSEMNVSTLELGDSALYLCASSFARGGSTDTQYFGPGTRLTVL.

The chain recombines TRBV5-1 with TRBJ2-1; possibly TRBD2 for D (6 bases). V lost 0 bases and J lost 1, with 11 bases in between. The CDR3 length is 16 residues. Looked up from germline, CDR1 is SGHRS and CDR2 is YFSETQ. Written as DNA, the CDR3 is TGCGCCAGCAGCTTGGGAGGCGGGACGTCCTACAATGAGCAGTTCTTC. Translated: CASSLGGGTSYNEQFF.

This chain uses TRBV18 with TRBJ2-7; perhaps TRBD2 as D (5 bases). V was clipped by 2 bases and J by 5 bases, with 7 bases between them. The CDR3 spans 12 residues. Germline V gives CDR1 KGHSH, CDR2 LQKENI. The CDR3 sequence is CASSPEGNEQYF. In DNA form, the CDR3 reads TGTGCCAGCTCACCAGAGGGCAACGAGCAGTACTTC.